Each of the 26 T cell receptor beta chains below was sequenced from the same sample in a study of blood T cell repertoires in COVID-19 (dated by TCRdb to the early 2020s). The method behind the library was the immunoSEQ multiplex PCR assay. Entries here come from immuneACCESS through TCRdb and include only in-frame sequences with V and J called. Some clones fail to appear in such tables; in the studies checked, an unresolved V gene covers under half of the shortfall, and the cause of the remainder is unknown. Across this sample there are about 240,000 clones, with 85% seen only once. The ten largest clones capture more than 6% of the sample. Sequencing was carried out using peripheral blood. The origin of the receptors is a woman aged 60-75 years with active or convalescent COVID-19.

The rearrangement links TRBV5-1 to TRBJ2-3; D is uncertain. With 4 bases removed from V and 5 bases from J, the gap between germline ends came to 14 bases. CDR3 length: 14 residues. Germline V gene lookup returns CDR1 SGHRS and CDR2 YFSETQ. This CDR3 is CASSVQVPEDTQYF. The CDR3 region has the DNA TGCGCCAGCAGCGTCCAGGTTCCTGAAGATACGCAGTATTTT. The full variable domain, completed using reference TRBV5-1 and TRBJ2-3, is KAGVTQTPRYLIKTRGQQVTLSCSPISGHRSVSWYQQTPGQGLQFLFEYFSETQRNKGNFPGRFSGRQFSNSRSEMNVSTLELGDSALYLCASSVQVPEDTQYFGPGTRLTVL.

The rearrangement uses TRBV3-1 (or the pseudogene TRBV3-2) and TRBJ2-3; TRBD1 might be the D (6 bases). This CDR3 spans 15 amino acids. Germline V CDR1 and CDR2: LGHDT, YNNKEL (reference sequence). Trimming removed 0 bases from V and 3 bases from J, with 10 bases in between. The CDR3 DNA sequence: TGTGCCAGCAGCCAAGATTGGGGGACAACAGATACGCAGTATTTT. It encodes CASSQDWGTTDTQYF.

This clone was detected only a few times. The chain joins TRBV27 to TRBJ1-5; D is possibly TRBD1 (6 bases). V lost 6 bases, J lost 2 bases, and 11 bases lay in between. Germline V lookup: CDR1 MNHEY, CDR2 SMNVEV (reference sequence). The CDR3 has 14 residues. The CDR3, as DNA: TGTGCCAGCAGCATCCGACAGGGCAATCAGCCCCAGCATTTT. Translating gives CASSIRQGNQPQHF.

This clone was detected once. CDR3 bases: TGTGCCAGCAGCCCCGGAGGGCCCTACGAGCAGTACTTC. This encodes CASSPGGPYEQYF. The genes are TRBV7-3 and TRBJ2-7, with D perhaps matching TRBD2 (6 bases). Germline lookup yields CDR1 SGHTA and CDR2 FQGTGA. The CDR3 covers 13 residues. V lost 5 bases and J lost 2, with 10 bases in between. Combining the CDR3 with reference TRBV7-3 and TRBJ2-7 gives the whole variable domain GAGVSQTPSNKVTEKGKYVELRCDPISGHTALYWYRQSLGQGPEFLIYFQGTGAADDSGLPNDRFFAVRPEGSVSTLKIQRTERGDSAVYLCASSPGGPYEQYFGPGTRLTVT.

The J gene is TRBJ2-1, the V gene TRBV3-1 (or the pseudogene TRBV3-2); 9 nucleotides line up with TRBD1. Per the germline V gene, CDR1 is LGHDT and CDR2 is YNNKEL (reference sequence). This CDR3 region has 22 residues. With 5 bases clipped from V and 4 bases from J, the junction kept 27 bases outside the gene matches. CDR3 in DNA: TGTGCCAGCAGCGGGTTGGGCTTCCGGGACAGGGAGTTGGATGCGGAGTACAATGAGCAGTTCTTC. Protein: CASSGLGFRDRELDAEYNEQFF.

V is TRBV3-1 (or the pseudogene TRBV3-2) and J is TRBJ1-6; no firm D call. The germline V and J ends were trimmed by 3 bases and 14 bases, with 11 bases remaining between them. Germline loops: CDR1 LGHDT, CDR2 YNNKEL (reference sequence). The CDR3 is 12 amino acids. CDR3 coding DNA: TGTGCCAGCAGCCACCCCCGTTTGTCCCTCCACTTT. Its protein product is CASSHPRLSLHF.

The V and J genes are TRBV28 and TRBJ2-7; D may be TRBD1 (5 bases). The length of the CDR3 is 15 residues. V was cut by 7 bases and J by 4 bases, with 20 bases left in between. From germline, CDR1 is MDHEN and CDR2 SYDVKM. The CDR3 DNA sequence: TGTGCCAGCAACGGTAATAGGGGTTTTTTGTACGAGCAGTACTTC. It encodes CASNGNRGFLYEQYF.

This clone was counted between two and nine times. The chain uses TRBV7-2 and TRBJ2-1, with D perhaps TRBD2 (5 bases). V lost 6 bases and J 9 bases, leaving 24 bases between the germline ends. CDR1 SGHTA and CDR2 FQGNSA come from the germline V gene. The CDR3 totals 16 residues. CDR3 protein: CASSPSLGVGISEQFF. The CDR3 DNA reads TGTGCCAGCAGTCCCTCCTTGGGAGTAGGTATCAGTGAGCAGTTCTTC.

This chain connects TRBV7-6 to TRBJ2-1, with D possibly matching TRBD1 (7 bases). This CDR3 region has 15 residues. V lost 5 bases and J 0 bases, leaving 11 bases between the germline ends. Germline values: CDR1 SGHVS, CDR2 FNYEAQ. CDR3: CASSVQGGSYNEQFF. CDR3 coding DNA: TGTGCCAGCAGCGTCCAGGGGGGCTCCTACAATGAGCAGTTCTTC.

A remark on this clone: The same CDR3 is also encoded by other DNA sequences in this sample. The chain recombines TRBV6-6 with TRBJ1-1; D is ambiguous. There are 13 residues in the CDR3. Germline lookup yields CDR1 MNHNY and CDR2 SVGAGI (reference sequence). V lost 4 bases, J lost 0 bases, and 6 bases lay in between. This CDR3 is CASSFTVNTEAFF. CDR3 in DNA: TGTGCCAGCAGTTTTACAGTGAACACTGAAGCTTTCTTT.

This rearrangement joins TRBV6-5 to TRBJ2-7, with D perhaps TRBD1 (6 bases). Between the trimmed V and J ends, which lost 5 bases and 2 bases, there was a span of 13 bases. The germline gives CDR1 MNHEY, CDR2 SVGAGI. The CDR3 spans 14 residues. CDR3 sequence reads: CASSRGQFTYEQYF. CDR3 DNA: TGTGCCAGCAGTCGTGGACAGTTCACCTACGAGCAGTACTTC.

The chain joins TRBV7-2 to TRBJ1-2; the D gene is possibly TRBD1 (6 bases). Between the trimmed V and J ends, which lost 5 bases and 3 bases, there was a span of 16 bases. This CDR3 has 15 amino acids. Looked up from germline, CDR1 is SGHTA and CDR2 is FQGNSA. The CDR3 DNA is TGTGCCAGCAGCCCCGGGTGGGGGGGCGACTATGGCTACACCTTC. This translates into CASSPGWGGDYGYTF.

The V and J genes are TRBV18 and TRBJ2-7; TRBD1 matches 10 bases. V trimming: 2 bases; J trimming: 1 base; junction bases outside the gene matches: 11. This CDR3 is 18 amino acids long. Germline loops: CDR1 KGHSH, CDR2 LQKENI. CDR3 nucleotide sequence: TGTGCCAGCTCACCATCAGTGGGACAGGGGAGAGGTTCCTACGAGCAGTACTTC. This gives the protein CASSPSVGQGRGSYEQYF.

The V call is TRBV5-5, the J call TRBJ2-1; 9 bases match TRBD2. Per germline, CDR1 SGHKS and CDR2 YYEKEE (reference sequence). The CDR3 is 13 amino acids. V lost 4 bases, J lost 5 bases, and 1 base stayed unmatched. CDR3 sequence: CASSRTSDNEQFF. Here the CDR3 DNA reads TGTGCCAGCAGCAGGACTAGCGACAATGAGCAGTTCTTC.

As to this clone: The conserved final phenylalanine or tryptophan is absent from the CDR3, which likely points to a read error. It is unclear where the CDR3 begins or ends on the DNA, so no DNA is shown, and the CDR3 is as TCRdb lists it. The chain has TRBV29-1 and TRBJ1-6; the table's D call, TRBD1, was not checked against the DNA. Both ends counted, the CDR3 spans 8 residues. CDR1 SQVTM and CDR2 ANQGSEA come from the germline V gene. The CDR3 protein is CSATRPPV.

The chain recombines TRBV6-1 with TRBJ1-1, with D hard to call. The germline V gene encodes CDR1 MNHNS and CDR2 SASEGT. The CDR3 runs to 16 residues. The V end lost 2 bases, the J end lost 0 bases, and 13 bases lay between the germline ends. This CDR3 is CASSEYRPGVNTEAFF. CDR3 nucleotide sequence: TGTGCCAGCAGTGAATACAGACCCGGGGTGAACACTGAAGCTTTCTTT.

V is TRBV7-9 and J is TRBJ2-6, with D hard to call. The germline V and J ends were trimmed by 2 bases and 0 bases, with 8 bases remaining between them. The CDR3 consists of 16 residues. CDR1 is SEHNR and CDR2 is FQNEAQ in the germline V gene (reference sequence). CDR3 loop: CASSLSANSGANVLTF. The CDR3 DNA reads TGTGCCAGCAGCTTAAGTGCTAACTCTGGGGCCAACGTCCTGACTTTC.

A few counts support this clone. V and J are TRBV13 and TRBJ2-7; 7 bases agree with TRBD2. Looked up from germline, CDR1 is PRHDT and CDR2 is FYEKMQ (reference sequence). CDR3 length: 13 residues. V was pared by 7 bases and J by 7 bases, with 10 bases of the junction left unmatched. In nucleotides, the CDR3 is TGTGCCAGCACCTCCCGGGGGGTGGGGGAGCAGTACGTC. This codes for CASTSRGVGEQYV.

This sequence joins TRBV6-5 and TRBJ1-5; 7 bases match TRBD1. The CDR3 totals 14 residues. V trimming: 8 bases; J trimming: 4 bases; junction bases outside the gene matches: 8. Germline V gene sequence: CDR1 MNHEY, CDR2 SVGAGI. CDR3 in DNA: TGTGCCAGCTGTTTGGGACAGATGAATCAGCCCCAGCATTTT. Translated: CASCLGQMNQPQHF.

The DNA for the CDR3 is TGTGCCAGTAGTACCACCCGCTGGGGCCGAGAGGCCTATGGCTACACCTTC. Translation gives CASSTTRWGREAYGYTF. J is TRBJ1-2 and V is TRBV19, with a weak D call TRBD1 (5 bases). V dropped 4 bases and J dropped 4 bases, with 22 bases sitting between them. The CDR3 covers 17 residues. Germline CDR1 reads LNHDA; CDR2 reads SQIVND (reference sequence). Complete variable domain (other parts from reference TRBV19 and TRBJ1-2): DGGITQSPKYLFRKEGQNVTLSCEQNLNHDAMYWYRQDPGQGLRLIYYSQIVNDFQKGDIAEGYSVSREKKESFPLTVTSAQKNPTAFYLCASSTTRWGREAYGYTFGSGTRLTVV.

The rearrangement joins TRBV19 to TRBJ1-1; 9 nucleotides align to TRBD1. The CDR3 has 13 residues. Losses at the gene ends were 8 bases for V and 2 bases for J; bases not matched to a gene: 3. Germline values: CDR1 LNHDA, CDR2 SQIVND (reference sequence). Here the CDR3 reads CASAGQGNTEAFF. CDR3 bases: TGTGCCAGTGCGGGACAGGGAAACACTGAAGCTTTCTTT.

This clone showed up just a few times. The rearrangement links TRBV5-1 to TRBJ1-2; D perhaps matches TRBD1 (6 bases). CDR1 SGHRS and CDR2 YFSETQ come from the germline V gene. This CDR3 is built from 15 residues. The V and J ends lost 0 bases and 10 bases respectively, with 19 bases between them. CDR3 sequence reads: CASSLGIGDTGIYTF. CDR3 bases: TGCGCCAGCAGCTTGGGGATTGGGGACACGGGCATCTACACCTTC. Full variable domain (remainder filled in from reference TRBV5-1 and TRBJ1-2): KAGVTQTPRYLIKTRGQQVTLSCSPISGHRSVSWYQQTPGQGLQFLFEYFSETQRNKGNFPGRFSGRQFSNSRSEMNVSTLELGDSALYLCASSLGIGDTGIYTFGSGTRLTVV.

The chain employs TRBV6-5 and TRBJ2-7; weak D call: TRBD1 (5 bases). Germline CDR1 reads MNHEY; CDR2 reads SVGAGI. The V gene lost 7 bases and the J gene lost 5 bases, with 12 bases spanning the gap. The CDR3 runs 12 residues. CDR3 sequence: CASTRVGDEQYF. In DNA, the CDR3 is TGTGCCAGCACACGGGTAGGGGACGAGCAGTACTTC.

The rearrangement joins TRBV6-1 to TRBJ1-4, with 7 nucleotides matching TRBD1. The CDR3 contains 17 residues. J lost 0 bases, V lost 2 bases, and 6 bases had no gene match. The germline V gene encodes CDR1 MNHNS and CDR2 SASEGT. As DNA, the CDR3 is TGTGCCAGCAGTGAATCGGGGGACAGTGCAACTAATGAAAAACTGTTTTTT. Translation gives CASSESGDSATNEKLFF.

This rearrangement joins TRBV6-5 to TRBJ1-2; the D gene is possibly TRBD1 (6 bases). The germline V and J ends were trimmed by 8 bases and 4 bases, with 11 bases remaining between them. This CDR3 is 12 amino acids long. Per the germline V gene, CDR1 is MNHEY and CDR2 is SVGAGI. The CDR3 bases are TGTGCCAGCCGGGCAGGGGTCTATGGCTACACCTTC. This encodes CASRAGVYGYTF.

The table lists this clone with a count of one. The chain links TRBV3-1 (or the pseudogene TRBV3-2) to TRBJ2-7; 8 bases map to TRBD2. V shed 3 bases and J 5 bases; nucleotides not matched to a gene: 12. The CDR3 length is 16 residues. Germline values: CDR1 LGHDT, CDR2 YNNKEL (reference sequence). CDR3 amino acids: CASSQPTSGMGDEQYF. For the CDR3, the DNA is TGTGCCAGCAGCCAGCCTACTAGCGGAATGGGGGACGAGCAGTACTTC.